Listed below are T cell receptor beta chains from one sample, sequenced in a study of T-cell memory formation after mild COVID-19. MiXCR, run by TCRdb on the 5' RACE reads, gives a single entry per CDR3 protein. The repertoire holds about 560,000 distinct CDR3 sequences, with less than 25% as singletons. Sample: PBMCs or a T cell subset sorted from them (not recorded which). The source is an adult woman who had mild COVID-19 (a few samples of this study predate the infection). Cell type and time point are not known. Each CDR3 is given with its conserved first and last residue. A D gene is named only where the DNA matches it firmly. Not all rows give a size; the values are once, few, many and, for expanded clones, a class.

D gene,V gene,J gene,clone size,CDR3 protein,CDR3 DNA
NA,TRBV5-1,TRBJ1-1,NA,CASSVQTVNTEAFF,TGCGCCAGCAGCGTGCAGACAGTGAACACTGAAGCTTTCTTT
TRBD1,TRBV18,TRBJ1-2,few,CASSPGGQQGWFGYTF,TGTGCCAGCTCGCCGGGAGGCCAACAGGGGTGGTTTGGCTACACCTTC
NA,TRBV4-1,TRBJ1-2,NA,CASSQGDGGGYTF,TGCGCCAGCAGCCAAGGGGACGGAGGGGGCTACACCTTC
NA,TRBV12-3/TRBV12-4,TRBJ2-5,NA,CASSFLVETQYF,TGTGCCAGCAGTTTTTTAGTAGAGACCCAGTACTTC
NA,TRBV9,TRBJ2-2,few,CASSVEWAVVTGELFF,TGTGCCAGCAGCGTAGAGTGGGCAGTGGTTACCGGGGAGCTGTTTTTT
TRBD1,TRBV9,TRBJ1-1,few,CASSPQGQGAGTEAFF,TGTGCCAGCAGCCCCCAGGGACAGGGGGCAGGGACTGAAGCTTTCTTT
NA,TRBV4-2,TRBJ2-5,few,CASSQAGEETQYF,TGTGCCAGCAGCCAAGCGGGAGAGGAGACCCAGTACTTC
TRBD1,TRBV7-3,TRBJ2-5,many,CASSLSGQGWETQYF,TGTGCCAGCAGCTTATCGGGACAGGGTTGGGAGACCCAGTACTTC
TRBD1,TRBV29-1,TRBJ2-7,few,CSVPAGTGTYEQYF,TGCAGCGTCCCAGCCGGGACAGGGACCTACGAGCAGTACTTC
NA,TRBV15,TRBJ2-7,few,CATAGTSYEQYF,TGTGCCACCGCAGGGACTTCCTACGAGCAGTACTTC
NA,TRBV7-2,TRBJ1-4,NA,CASSPGSANEKLFF,TGTGCCAGCAGCCCGGGGTCGGCTAATGAAAAACTGTTTTTT
NA,TRBV3-1,TRBJ1-1,NA,CASSHREQNTEAFF,TGTGCCAGCAGCCATCGAGAGCAGAACACTGAAGCTTTCTTT
NA,TRBV27,TRBJ2-7,once,CASSSGVRRNEQYF,TGTGCCAGCAGTTCTGGTGTCAGGAGAAACGAGCAGTACTTC
NA,TRBV6-6,TRBJ2-5,few,CASKKFEETQYF,TGTGCCAGCAAAAAGTTTGAAGAGACCCAGTACTTC
NA,TRBV7-8,TRBJ2-3,NA,CASSISAATDTQYF,TGTGCCAGCAGCATTTCCGCAGCCACAGATACGCAGTATTTT
NA,TRBV12-3/TRBV12-4,TRBJ2-3,NA,CASSLRGGGASDTQYF,TGTGCCAGCAGTCTCAGGGGCGGCGGGGCCTCAGATACGCAGTATTTT
NA,TRBV5-1,TRBJ2-6,few,CASGVSGANVLTF,TGCGCCAGCGGGGTTTCTGGGGCCAACGTCCTGACTTTC
TRBD1,TRBV14,TRBJ2-1,NA,CASSQETGGVGNEQFF,TGTGCCAGCAGCCAGGAGACAGGGGGGGTCGGGAATGAGCAGTTCTTC
TRBD1,TRBV6-2/TRBV6-3,TRBJ2-2,NA,CASSYRGTANTGELFF,TGTGCCAGCAGTTACAGGGGGACAGCGAACACCGGGGAGCTGTTTTTT
TRBD1,TRBV20-1,TRBJ1-1,NA,CSARETGAWNTEAFF,TGCAGTGCTAGAGAGACAGGGGCCTGGAACACTGAAGCTTTCTTT
NA,TRBV12-3/TRBV12-4,TRBJ1-2,few,CASSLAGGYHYGYTF,TGTGCCAGCAGTTTAGCCGGGGGCTACCACTATGGCTACACCTTC
TRBD1,TRBV7-9,TRBJ1-2,few,CASSPSGTGGHGYTF,TGTGCCAGCAGCCCGTCCGGGACAGGGGGACATGGCTACACCTTC
NA,TRBV27,TRBJ1-5,NA,CASSTGWMGNQPQHF,TGTGCCAGCAGTACCGGGTGGATGGGCAATCAGCCCCAGCATTTT
TRBD1,TRBV7-9,TRBJ1-2,NA,CASSNRDRGIHGYTF,TGTGCCAGCAGCAATAGGGACAGGGGTATTCATGGCTACACCTTC
TRBD1,TRBV15,TRBJ2-5,few,CATSRGTGQGVGKETQYF,TGTGCCACCAGCAGAGGCACGGGGCAGGGGGTTGGAAAAGAGACCCAGTACTTC
NA,TRBV6-1,TRBJ2-7,NA,CASSARPPYEQYF,TGTGCCAGCAGTGCCCGACCTCCCTACGAGCAGTACTTC
TRBD1,TRBV12-3/TRBV12-4,TRBJ1-1,few,CASSRRGQGMNTEAFF,TGTGCCAGCAGCCGGCGGGGACAGGGCATGAACACTGAAGCTTTCTTT
NA,TRBV20-1,TRBJ2-5,NA,CSAPTRAGETQYF,TGCAGTGCTCCGACAAGAGCGGGAGAGACCCAGTACTTC
TRBD2,TRBV20-1,TRBJ2-3,NA,CSATPWTGGRDTQYF,TGCAGTGCTACCCCCTGGACGGGAGGCAGAGATACGCAGTATTTT
NA,TRBV5-6,TRBJ2-1,NA,CASSLIYNEQFF,TGTGCCAGCAGCTTGATATACAATGAGCAGTTCTTC
TRBD2,TRBV6-1,TRBJ2-1,few,CASTREGRGEQFF,TGTGCCAGCACGAGAGAGGGGAGGGGTGAGCAGTTCTTC
TRBD1,TRBV11-2,TRBJ1-3,few,CASSSSTGTYTIYF,TGTGCCAGCAGCTCATCGACAGGGACGTACACCATATATTTT
TRBD1,TRBV20-1,TRBJ1-2,few,CSARETGSLGYTF,TGCAGTGCCCGTGAGACAGGGTCACTTGGCTACACCTTC
NA,TRBV5-1,TRBJ2-7,few,CASSVAATYEQYF,TGCGCCAGCAGCGTGGCAGCTACCTACGAGCAGTACTTC
TRBD1,TRBV3-1,TRBJ2-7,few,CASSHETGVLYF,TGTGCCAGCAGCCATGAAACAGGGGTACTGTACTTC
NA,TRBV7-2,TRBJ1-1,few,CASSLIGWSEAFF,TGTGCCAGCAGCTTAATAGGGTGGAGTGAAGCTTTCTTT
TRBD2,TRBV24-1,TRBJ2-1,NA,CATSDRALAGTYNEQFF,TGTGCCACCAGTGACCGTGCACTAGCGGGGACCTACAATGAGCAGTTCTTC
NA,TRBV9,TRBJ2-2,NA,CASQEGNTGELFF,TGTGCCAGCCAGGAGGGGAACACCGGGGAGCTGTTTTTT
NA,TRBV29-1,TRBJ1-2,NA,CSVEVSWAAGGYTF,TGCAGCGTTGAAGTATCATGGGCTGCTGGGGGCTACACCTTC
TRBD1,TRBV2,TRBJ2-7,few,CASSGRTGGGYRYF,TGTGCCAGCAGCGGAAGGACAGGGGGCGGTTACCGATACTTC
NA,TRBV6-5,TRBJ1-2,NA,CASGQGLGYTF,TGTGCCAGCGGCCAGGGTTTGGGCTACACCTTC
NA,TRBV19,TRBJ2-6,once,CASRGGGTGANVLTF,TGTGCCAGTAGAGGTGGAGGAACTGGGGCCAACGTCCTGACTTTC
TRBD2,TRBV20-1,TRBJ2-1,NA,CSARSVLAGGPSYNEQFF,TGCAGTGCTAGGTCGGTCCTAGCGGGAGGGCCCTCCTACAATGAGCAGTTCTTC
NA,TRBV2,TRBJ1-2,NA,CASSPLYYGYTF,TGTGCCAGCAGCCCATTATACTATGGCTACACCTTC
NA,TRBV20-1,TRBJ2-1,few,CSARLGGYNEQFF,TGCAGTGCTAGACTAGGGGGCTACAATGAGCAGTTCTTC
TRBD2,TRBV9,TRBJ2-1,few,CASSPPLLREGHNEQFF,TGTGCCAGCAGCCCCCCGCTCTTGCGGGAGGGACACAATGAGCAGTTCTTC
TRBD2,TRBV2,TRBJ2-3,NA,CASSDMASGTDTQYF,TGTGCCAGCAGTGATATGGCTAGCGGAACAGATACGCAGTATTTT
TRBD2,TRBV9,TRBJ2-1,few,CASSESGASHNEQFF,TGTGCCAGCAGCGAAAGCGGGGCAAGCCACAATGAGCAGTTCTTC
NA,TRBV20-1,TRBJ2-3,NA,CSAPARGRSTDTQYF,TGCAGTGCTCCCGCGCGGGGGCGTAGCACAGATACGCAGTATTTT
NA,TRBV29-1,TRBJ2-7,few,CSVVPQGREVSYEQYF,TGCAGCGTTGTTCCCCAAGGCAGGGAGGTTTCCTACGAGCAGTACTTC
TRBD1,TRBV19,TRBJ2-1,few,CASSLTGGSSYNEQFF,TGTGCCAGTAGTCTCACAGGGGGCAGCTCCTACAATGAGCAGTTCTTC
TRBD1,TRBV5-1,TRBJ1-2,NA,CASSGGQGSYGYTF,TGCGCCAGCAGCGGGGGACAGGGGAGCTATGGCTACACCTTC
NA,TRBV4-2,TRBJ2-7,NA,CASSQDAGIDEQYF,TGTGCCAGCAGCCAGGACGCGGGAATTGACGAGCAGTACTTC
TRBD1,TRBV7-9,TRBJ2-7,few,CASSSAYRGRPHEQYF,TGTGCCAGCAGCTCAGCCTACAGGGGGCGCCCCCACGAGCAGTACTTC
NA,TRBV5-1,TRBJ1-2,NA,CASSLDSRGYTF,TGCGCCAGCAGCTTGGACTCCCGGGGCTACACCTTC
TRBD2,TRBV20-1,TRBJ2-1,NA,CSATSSGLAGGNNEQFF,TGCAGTGCTACCTCTTCGGGACTAGCGGGAGGTAATAATGAGCAGTTCTTC
TRBD1,TRBV29-1,TRBJ2-6,NA,CSARGSTGGEGANVLTF,TGCAGCGCTAGGGGCTCGACAGGGGGGGAAGGGGCCAACGTCCTGACTTTC
TRBD2,TRBV20-1,TRBJ2-3,NA,CSAPQTSGWGDTQYF,TGCAGTGCCCCCCAGACTAGCGGTTGGGGAGATACGCAGTATTTT
NA,TRBV5-1,TRBJ2-5,many,CASSAVQETQYF,TGCGCCAGCAGCGCCGTACAAGAGACCCAGTACTTC
NA,TRBV29-1,TRBJ2-7,few,CSVEDPGHSGSYEQYF,TGCAGCGTTGAAGACCCGGGCCATTCTGGCTCCTACGAGCAGTACTTC